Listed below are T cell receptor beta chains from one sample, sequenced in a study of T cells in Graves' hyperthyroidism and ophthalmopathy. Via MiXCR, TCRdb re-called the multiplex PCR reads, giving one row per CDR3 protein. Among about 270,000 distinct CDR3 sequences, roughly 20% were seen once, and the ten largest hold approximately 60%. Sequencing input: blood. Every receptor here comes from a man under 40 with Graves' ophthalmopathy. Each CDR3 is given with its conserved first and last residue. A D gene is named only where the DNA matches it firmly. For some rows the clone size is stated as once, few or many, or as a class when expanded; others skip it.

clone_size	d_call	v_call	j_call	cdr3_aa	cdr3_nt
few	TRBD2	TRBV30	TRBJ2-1	CAWSKGLAAVQNNEQFF	TGTGCCTGGAGCAAGGGACTAGCGGCCGTCCAGAACAATGAGCAGTTCTTC
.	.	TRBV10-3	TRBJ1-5	CAISEFSSNQPQHF	TGTGCCATCAGTGAGTTCAGTAGCAATCAGCCCCAGCATTTT
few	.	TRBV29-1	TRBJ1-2	CSVQGLPSGYTF	TGCAGCGTCCAGGGTCTTCCAAGCGGCTACACCTTC
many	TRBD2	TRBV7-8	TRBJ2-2	CASSIRLAGTAGELFF	TGTGCCAGCAGCATTAGGCTAGCGGGAACTGCCGGGGAGCTGTTTTTT
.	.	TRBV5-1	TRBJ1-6	CASSRGESPLHF	TGCGCCAGCAGCCGAGGGGAATCACCCCTCCACTTT
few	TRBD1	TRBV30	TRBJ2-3	CAWTGTDFTDTQYF	TGTGCCTGGACCGGGACAGATTTCACAGATACGCAGTATTTT
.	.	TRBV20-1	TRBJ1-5	CSASEGAGGQNQPQHF	TGCAGTGCTAGTGAAGGAGCTGGAGGACAGAATCAGCCCCAGCATTTT
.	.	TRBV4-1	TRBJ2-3	CASSQDLISSASQSTDTQYF	TGCGCCAGCAGCCAAGATCTGATCTCTAGCGCAAGCCAAAGCACAGATACGCAGTATTTT
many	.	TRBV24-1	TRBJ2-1	CATSDLEGGSHYNEQFF	TGTGCCACCAGTGATTTAGAGGGAGGCAGTCACTACAATGAGCAGTTCTTC
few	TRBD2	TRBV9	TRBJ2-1	CASSPRLAGGPENEQFF	TGTGCCAGCAGCCCCAGACTAGCGGGAGGGCCGGAGAATGAGCAGTTCTTC
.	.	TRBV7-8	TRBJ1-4	CASSLAYAGISEKLFF	TGTGCCAGCAGCTTAGCTTATGCGGGTATTAGCGAAAAACTGTTTTTT
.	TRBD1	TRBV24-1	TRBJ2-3	CATATTGSSTDTQYF	TGTGCCACCGCCACGACAGGGAGCTCCACAGATACGCAGTATTTT
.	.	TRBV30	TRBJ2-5	CAWSVVAGLWGARETQYF	TGTGCCTGGAGTGTAGTGGCAGGGCTATGGGGGGCTAGGGAGACCCAGTACTTC
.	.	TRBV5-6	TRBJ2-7	CASSWGGTPYNEQYF	TGTGCCAGCAGCTGGGGCGGGACACCGTACAATGAGCAGTACTTC
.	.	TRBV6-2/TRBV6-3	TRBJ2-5	CASSLTGARTQYF	TGTGCCAGCTCCCTAACTGGAGCCAGGACCCAGTACTTC
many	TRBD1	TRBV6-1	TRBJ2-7	CASSRGGGGYEQYF	TGTGCCAGCAGTCGAGGGGGCGGCGGCTACGAGCAGTACTTC
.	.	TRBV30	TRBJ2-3	CAWSAGHQADTQYF	TGTGCCTGGAGCGCGGGTCATCAGGCAGATACGCAGTATTTT
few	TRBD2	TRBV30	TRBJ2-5	CAWSEGLAGSTGETQYF	TGTGCCTGGAGTGAGGGACTAGCGGGATCGACGGGAGAGACCCAGTACTTC
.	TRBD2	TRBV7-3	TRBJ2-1	CASSTRTSGRIYEQFF	TGTGCCAGCAGCACGAGGACTAGCGGGAGGATCTATGAGCAGTTCTTC
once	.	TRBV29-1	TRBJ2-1	CSVEDTYNEQFF	TGCAGCGTTGAGGACACCTACAATGAGCAGTTCTTC
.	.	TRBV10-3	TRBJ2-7	CAISVGRDYEQYF	TGTGCCATCAGTGTTGGCAGGGATTACGAGCAGTACTTC
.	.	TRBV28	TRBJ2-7	CASSLEAGLQYKQYF	TGTGCCAGCAGTTTAGAGGCGGGACTCCAATACAAGCAGTACTTC
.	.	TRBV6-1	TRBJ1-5	CASSLSYHSNQPQHF	TGTGCCAGCAGTCTTAGCTACCATAGCAATCAGCCCCAGCATTTT
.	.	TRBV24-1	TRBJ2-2	CATSRVGFGELFF	TGTGCCACCAGTCGAGTGGGGTTCGGGGAGCTGTTTTTT
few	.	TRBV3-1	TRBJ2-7	CASSQDMRHYEQYF	TGTGCCAGCAGCCAAGATATGCGGCATTACGAGCAGTACTTC
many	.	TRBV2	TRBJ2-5	CASSLRDWGETQYF	TGTGCCAGCAGTCTTCGGGACTGGGGGGAGACCCAGTACTTC
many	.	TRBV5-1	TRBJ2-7	CASSLAGWDEQYF	TGCGCCAGCAGCTTGGCCGGATGGGACGAGCAGTACTTC
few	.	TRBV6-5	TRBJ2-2	CASSYDGDTGELFF	TGTGCCAGCAGTTACGATGGGGACACCGGGGAGCTGTTTTTT
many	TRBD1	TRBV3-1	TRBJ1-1	CASSQAFGTGWATEAFF	TGTGCCAGCAGCCAAGCCTTCGGGACAGGGTGGGCCACTGAAGCTTTCTTT
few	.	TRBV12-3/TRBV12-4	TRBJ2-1	CASSLGVYNEQFF	TGTGCCAGCAGTTTAGGTGTGTACAATGAGCAGTTCTTC
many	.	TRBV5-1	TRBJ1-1	CASSLGRDEAFF	TGCGCCAGCAGCTTGGGACGAGATGAAGCTTTCTTT
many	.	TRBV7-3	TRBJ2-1	CASSLIGDHYNEQFF	TGTGCCAGCAGCTTAATCGGGGACCACTACAATGAGCAGTTCTTC
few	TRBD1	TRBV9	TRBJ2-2	CASSAPGQSNTGELFF	TGTGCCAGCAGCGCGCCGGGACAGTCTAACACCGGGGAGCTGTTTTTT
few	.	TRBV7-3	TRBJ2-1	CASSSFTSNEQFF	TGTGCCAGCAGCTCGTTCACAAGCAATGAGCAGTTCTTC
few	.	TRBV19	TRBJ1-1	CASTDRSTEAFF	TGTGCCAGTACTGACAGAAGCACTGAAGCTTTCTTT
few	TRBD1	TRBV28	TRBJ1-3	CASSGTGVGNTIYF	TGTGCCAGCAGCGGGACAGGGGTAGGAAACACCATATATTTT
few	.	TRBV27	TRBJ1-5	CASRSNNQPQHF	TGTGCCAGCAGATCGAACAATCAGCCCCAGCATTTT
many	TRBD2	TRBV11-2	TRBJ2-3	CASSLAPSGRGDTQYF	TGTGCCAGCAGCTTAGCCCCTAGCGGGAGGGGCGATACGCAGTATTTT
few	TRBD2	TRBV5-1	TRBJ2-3	CASSWGASGASTDTQYF	TGCGCCAGCAGCTGGGGAGCTAGCGGGGCTAGCACAGATACGCAGTATTTT
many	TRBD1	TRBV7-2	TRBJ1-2	CASSPGTGIDYGYTF	TGTGCCAGCAGCCCCGGGACAGGCATAGACTATGGCTACACCTTC
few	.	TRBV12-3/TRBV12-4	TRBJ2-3	CASSLLVAAWPDTQYF	TGTGCCAGCAGTTTACTCGTGGCAGCCTGGCCGGATACGCAGTATTTT
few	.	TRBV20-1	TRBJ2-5	CSARDDGGPQETQYF	TGCAGTGCTAGAGATGATGGAGGCCCTCAAGAGACCCAGTACTTC
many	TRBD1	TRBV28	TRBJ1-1	CASSITGDDTEAFF	TGTGCCAGCAGTATTACAGGGGATGACACTGAAGCTTTCTTT
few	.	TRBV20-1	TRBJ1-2	CSAREARGAYGYTF	TGCAGTGCTAGAGAAGCCCGGGGGGCCTATGGCTACACCTTC
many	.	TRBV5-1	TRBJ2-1	CASSFTLSSYNEQFF	TGCGCCAGCAGCTTTACTTTGAGCTCCTACAATGAGCAGTTCTTC
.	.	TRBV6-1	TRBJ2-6	CASGRTDSAGANVLTF	TGTGCCAGCGGTAGGACGGATTCGGCTGGGGCCAACGTCCTGACTTTC
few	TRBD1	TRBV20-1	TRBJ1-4	CSVVLTGRDEKLFF	TGCAGTGTGGTCTTGACAGGGCGCGATGAAAAACTGTTTTTT
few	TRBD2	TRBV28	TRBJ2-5	CASSWGGVEETQYF	TGTGCCAGCAGTTGGGGGGGGGTAGAGGAGACCCAGTACTTC
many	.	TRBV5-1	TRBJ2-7	CASSTSGTGNEQYF	TGCGCCAGCAGCACCTCCGGGACGGGGAACGAGCAGTACTTC
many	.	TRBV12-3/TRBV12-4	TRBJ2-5	CASSLRAWTQYF	TGTGCCAGCAGTTTAAGGGCGTGGACCCAGTACTTC
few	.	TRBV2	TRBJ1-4	CASSEYSRNEKLFF	TGTGCCAGCAGTGAATATTCGCGGAATGAAAAACTGTTTTTT
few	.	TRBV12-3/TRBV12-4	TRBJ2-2	CASSVGQVGVGELFF	TGTGCCAGCAGTGTTGGCCAAGTAGGGGTCGGGGAGCTGTTTTTT
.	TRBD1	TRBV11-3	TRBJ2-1	CASSVRDSTSYNEQFF	TGTGCCAGCAGCGTACGGGACAGCACCTCCTACAATGAGCAGTTCTTC
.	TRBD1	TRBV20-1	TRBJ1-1	CSARKRAGGTEAFF	TGCAGTGCTAGAAAGAGGGCAGGGGGCACTGAAGCTTTCTTT
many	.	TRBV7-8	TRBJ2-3	CASSIRDTQYF	TGTGCCAGCAGCATCCGGGATACGCAGTATTTT
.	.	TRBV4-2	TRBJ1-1	CASSQDNRGKGNWTEAFF	TGTGCCAGCAGCCAAGATAATAGGGGGAAGGGGAATTGGACTGAAGCTTTCTTT
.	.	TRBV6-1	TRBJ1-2	CASSDPPRTDYTF	TGTGCCAGCAGTGATCCCCCCAGGACAGACTACACCTTC